The 29 T cell receptor beta chains below were found in one sample sequenced in a study of response to subunit inactivated influenza vaccine. MiXCR, applied by TCRdb to the RT-PCR reads, yields one record per CDR3 protein. Of 290,000 or so distinct CDR3 sequences in the sample, around 20% were seen once. Sample: PBMCs from blood, taken less than 22 months after vaccination. The receptors derive from a man between 50 and 75 years old who received an inactivated influenza vaccine.

This clonotype was picked up a small number of times. The chain combines TRBV20-1 with TRBJ1-2; D possibly corresponds to TRBD1 (5 bases). Per the germline V gene, CDR1 is DFQATT and CDR2 is SNEGSKA (reference sequence). The CDR3 length is 12 residues. With 3 bases removed from V and 8 bases from J, the gap between germline ends came to 13 bases. The CDR3 coding sequence is TGCAGTGCTAGTCACGGGGGAGACGGCTACACCTTC. This translates into CSASHGGDGYTF.

This chain connects TRBV15 to TRBJ2-1, with D maybe TRBD2 (6 bases). The CDR3 extends over 16 amino acids. The ends were cut back, 1 base at V and 3 bases at J, with 13 bases in the middle. Looked up from germline, CDR1 is LNHNV and CDR2 is YYDKDF (reference sequence). CDR3: CATSRVRETLYNEQFF. CDR3 coding DNA: TGTGCCACCAGCAGAGTTCGGGAGACTCTCTACAATGAGCAGTTCTTC.

This clonotype appeared a few times. J is TRBJ2-7 and V is TRBV20-1, with TRBD1 identical over 8 bases. Germline V gene data show CDR1 as DFQATT and CDR2 as SNEGSKA (reference sequence). The CDR3 is 14 residues long. Trimming took 6 bases from V and 0 from J; bases not matched to a gene: 7. The CDR3 reads CSATRQGSSYEQYF. The DNA of the CDR3 is TGCAGTGCCACCCGACAGGGGAGCTCCTACGAGCAGTACTTC.

This clonotype was picked up a small number of times. The chain carries TRBV5-5 and TRBJ1-1; D gene unclear. CDR1 and CDR2 (germline): SGHKS, YYEKEE (reference sequence). V was shortened by 2 bases and J by 4 bases, with 15 bases between the two germline ends. The CDR3 length is 15 residues. CDR3: CASSFESFVGTEAFF. CDR3 sequence (DNA): TGTGCCAGCAGCTTTGAATCTTTTGTAGGCACTGAAGCTTTCTTT. Full variable domain (missing parts from reference TRBV5-5 and TRBJ1-1): DAGVTQSPTHLIKTRGQQVTLRCSPISGHKSVSWYQQVLGQGPQFIFQYYEKEERGRGNFPDRFSARQFPNYSSELNVNALLLGDSALYLCASSFESFVGTEAFFGQGTRLTVV.

This clonotype was picked up a small number of times. The gene calls are TRBV6-1 and TRBJ1-4; 7 bases map to TRBD1. The J segment lost 7 bases and the V segment lost 7 bases, leaving 6 bases of the junction unmatched. The CDR3 sequence is 13 residues long. The germline V gene encodes CDR1 MNHNS and CDR2 SASEGT. The CDR3 here is CASTARGSEKLFF. The CDR3 DNA sequence: TGTGCCAGCACCGCCAGGGGGAGTGAAAAACTGTTTTTT.

This clonotype was found many times. The genes are TRBV7-2 and TRBJ1-4; D is undetermined. The CDR3 loop spans 13 amino acids. Deletions cut 4 bases from V and 4 bases from J, with 7 bases between. Germline CDR1 is SGHTA and CDR2 is FQGNSA. CDR3 in DNA: TGTGCCAGCAGCTCATTCCGTAATGAAAAACTGTTTTTT. It yields the protein CASSSFRNEKLFF. Complete variable domain (other parts from reference TRBV7-2 and TRBJ1-4): GAGVSQSPSNKVTEKGKDVELRCDPISGHTALYWYRQSLGQGLEFLIYFQGNSAPDKSGLPSDRFSAERTGGSVSTLTIQRTQQEDSAVYLCASSSFRNEKLFFGSGTQLSVL.

The rearrangement links TRBV10-3 to TRBJ1-4; 7 nucleotides match TRBD1. Germline trimming cut 0 bases from V and 4 bases from J; bases unmatched to any gene: 2. The germline gives CDR1 ENHRY, CDR2 SYGVKD. This CDR3 comprises 15 residues. The CDR3 is CAISESRGNNEKLFF. CDR3 nucleotides: TGTGCCATCAGTGAGTCCAGGGGGAATAATGAAAAACTGTTTTTT.

V usage is TRBV6-5 and J usage is TRBJ2-7, with 8 bases aligning to TRBD1. The V gene's germline CDR1 is MNHEY and CDR2 SVGAGI. Trimming at V came to 1 base and at J to 2 bases, leaving 1 base not matched to a gene. The CDR3 has 14 amino acids. The CDR3, as DNA: TGTGCCAGCAGTTACTTGGACAGGGCCTACGAGCAGTACTTC. Translating it yields CASSYLDRAYEQYF.

This clonotype appeared many times. V gene TRBV18 combines with J gene TRBJ1-1; D possibly corresponds to TRBD1 (5 bases). The CDR3 length is 11 residues. Looked up from germline, CDR1 is KGHSH and CDR2 is LQKENI. Trimming removed 4 bases at V and 10 bases at J, with 10 bases between. CDR3 sequence reads: CASSLRGRAFF. DNA for the CDR3: TGTGCCAGCTCACTAAGGGGTCGAGCTTTCTTT.

This clonotype was observed at least ten times. The V gene is TRBV20-1, the J gene TRBJ1-1, with TRBD1 as a possible D gene (6 bases). Trimming left V 5 bases short and J 3 bases short, with 13 bases between. The CDR3 is 13 residues long. CDR1 and CDR2 (germline): DFQATT, SNEGSKA (reference sequence). The CDR3 reads CSARRGRDTEAFF. The CDR3 DNA reads TGCAGTGCTCGCAGGGGAAGGGACACTGAAGCTTTCTTT.

This clonotype has only a few counts. The chain uses TRBV11-2 and TRBJ1-5; no clear D. The CDR3 is made up of 13 amino acids. Germline loops: CDR1 SGHAT, CDR2 FQNNGV. The V end was cut by 5 bases, the J end by 2 bases, with 7 bases between. CDR3 amino acids: CASSMDGNQPQHF. The CDR3 nucleotides read TGTGCCAGCAGCATGGACGGCAATCAGCCCCAGCATTTT.

The chain is built from TRBV7-9 and TRBJ1-2; 10 bases line up with TRBD1. The trim removed 5 bases at V and 3 bases at J, leaving 6 bases unmatched. The CDR3 totals 15 residues. In germline, CDR1 is SEHNR, CDR2 FQNEAQ (reference sequence). The CDR3 sequence is CASSNRQGAYYGYTF. Written as DNA, the CDR3 is TGTGCCAGCAGCAACCGACAGGGGGCTTACTATGGCTACACCTTC. Full variable domain (rest looked up from reference TRBV7-9 and TRBJ1-2): DTGVSQNPRHKITKRGQNVTFRCDPISEHNRLYWYRQTLGQGPEFLTYFQNEAQLEKSRLLSDRFSAERPKGSFSTLEIQRTEQGDSAMYLCASSNRQGAYYGYTFGSGTRLTVV.

This clonotype was observed a few times. The V and J genes are TRBV19 and TRBJ1-2, with unresolved D. The CDR3 totals 12 residues. Germline V gene data show CDR1 as LNHDA and CDR2 as SQIVND (reference sequence). The germline V and J ends were trimmed by 3 bases and 3 bases, with 5 bases remaining between them. The CDR3 loop is CASSIDDYGYTF. The CDR3, as DNA: TGTGCCAGTAGTATCGACGACTATGGCTACACCTTC.

In its sample, this clonotype was seen many times. The rearrangement links TRBV10-1 to TRBJ1-3; D uncertain. Trimming removed 10 bases from V and 3 bases from J, with 10 bases in between. The germline gives CDR1 WNHNN, CDR2 SYGVQD (reference sequence). CDR3 length equals 12 residues. This CDR3 reads CAKREIGNTIYF. The DNA for the CDR3 is TGCGCCAAGAGGGAGATTGGAAACACCATATATTTT.

This clonotype has a handful of counts. V is TRBV5-6 and J is TRBJ1-2; possibly TRBD1 for D (5 bases). V was trimmed by 4 bases and J by 8 bases, leaving 21 bases between them. This CDR3 is built from 15 residues. Germline CDR1 and CDR2: SGHDT and YYEEEE. For the CDR3, the DNA is TGTGCCAGCAGCACCTTCTCAGGAGGGGCTCAGGGCTACACCTTC. Its protein product is CASSTFSGGAQGYTF.

V usage is TRBV20-1 and J usage is TRBJ1-4; no clear D. Germline V gene lookup returns CDR1 DFQATT and CDR2 SNEGSKA (reference sequence). The V gene lost 0 bases and the J gene lost 8 bases, with 10 bases spanning the gap. There are 13 residues in the CDR3. This CDR3 is CSARDQPREKLFF. In DNA, the CDR3 is TGCAGTGCTAGAGATCAGCCGAGAGAAAAACTGTTTTTT.

The chain has TRBV11-2 and TRBJ2-4; D uncertain. This CDR3 has 16 residues. The V end was cut by 6 bases, the J end by 1 base, with 16 bases between. Per germline, CDR1 SGHAT and CDR2 FQNNGV. As DNA, the CDR3 is TGTGCCAGCAGTCTTTTACTGGGGTTTGCCAAAAACATTCAGTACTTC. Amino acid sequence: CASSLLLGFAKNIQYF.

The V gene is TRBV3-1, the J gene TRBJ1-2; no firm D call. This CDR3 region has 14 residues. From germline, CDR1 is LGHDT and CDR2 YNNKEL (reference sequence). V lost 0 bases, J lost 8 bases, and 13 bases lay in between. CDR3 nucleotide sequence: TGTGCCAGCAGCCAAGATCCCAGTTTGGGAGGCTACACCTTC. It is translated as CASSQDPSLGGYTF.

The chain combines TRBV30 with TRBJ1-2; D ambiguous. The germline CDR1 and CDR2 sequences are GTSNPN and SVGIG (reference sequence). CDR3 length equals 16 residues. Trimming removed 0 bases at V and 6 bases at J, with 20 bases between. The CDR3 sequence is CAWSVGPGLRPNGYTF. In DNA form, the CDR3 reads TGTGCCTGGAGTGTAGGCCCGGGCCTTAGACCCAATGGCTACACCTTC.

CDR3 region: CSARWGGNQPQHF. The CDR3 DNA sequence: TGCAGTGCTAGATGGGGGGGCAATCAGCCCCAGCATTTT. The chain joins TRBV20-1 to TRBJ1-5; possibly TRBD1 for D (5 bases). The germline V gene encodes CDR1 DFQATT and CDR2 SNEGSKA (reference sequence). Trimming cost V 2 bases and J 2 bases, with 7 bases left between them. CDR3 length equals 13 residues.

The gene calls are TRBV6-1 and TRBJ2-4; possible D gene TRBD1, 5 bases. Germline CDR1 reads MNHNS; CDR2 reads SASEGT. CDR3 size: 15 residues. V lost 6 bases to trimming and J lost 0 bases, with 12 bases between them. Here the CDR3 DNA reads TGTGCCAGCAGACCGACAGTTATAGCCAAAAACATTCAGTACTTC. Translation: CASRPTVIAKNIQYF.

This clonotype was seen repeatedly, ten times or more. The chain joins TRBV3-1 to TRBJ2-5; TRBD2 aligns across 7 bases. The V gene's germline CDR1 is LGHDT and CDR2 YNNKEL (reference sequence). Trimming cost V 4 bases and J 0 bases; bases outside gene matches: 5. CDR3 length: 15 residues. CDR3 region: CASSPGGTYQETQYF. The CDR3 DNA reads TGTGCCAGCAGCCCGGGGGGTACGTACCAAGAGACCCAGTACTTC.

The chain carries TRBV7-2 and TRBJ1-1, with 10 bases aligning to TRBD1. The CDR3 sequence is 18 residues long. V shed 0 bases and J 5 bases; nucleotides not matched to a gene: 12. Germline V gene lookup returns CDR1 SGHTA and CDR2 FQGNSA. The CDR3 nucleotides read TGTGCCAGCAGCTTAGCCGTCACCGAACTGGGACAGGGGACTGAAGCTTTCTTT. The encoded protein is CASSLAVTELGQGTEAFF.

The sample holds many counts of this clonotype. The chain has TRBV18 and TRBJ2-1; 13 bases align to TRBD2. Germline assignment: CDR1 KGHSH and CDR2 LQKENI. The junction had 10 bases not matched to a gene; V was cut back by 3 bases and J by 14 bases. The CDR3 covers 15 residues. CDR3 in amino acids: CASSPETGTSGVEFF. CDR3 coding DNA: TGTGCCAGCTCACCCGAGACCGGGACTAGCGGGGTCGAGTTCTTC.

V is TRBV11-2 and J is TRBJ1-1; no clear D. CDR1 is SGHAT, CDR2 FQNNGV, per germline. The CDR3 consists of 15 residues. V lost 0 bases and J lost 2, with 10 bases in between. The chain's CDR3 is CASSLDSWGNTEAFF. DNA of the CDR3: TGTGCCAGCAGCTTAGATTCCTGGGGTAACACTGAAGCTTTCTTT. The full variable domain, with the rest looked up from reference TRBV11-2 and TRBJ1-1, is EAGVAQSPRYKIIEKRQSVAFWCNPISGHATLYWYQQILGQGPKLLIQFQNNGVVDDSQLPKDRFSAERLKGVDSTLKIQPAKLEDSAVYLCASSLDSWGNTEAFFGQGTRLTVV.

This clonotype was detected a few times. V is TRBV27 and J is TRBJ1-1; D is ambiguous. The CDR3 has 14 residues. With 4 bases removed from V and 0 bases from J, the gap between germline ends came to 9 bases. Looked up from germline, CDR1 is MNHEY and CDR2 is SMNVEV (reference sequence). The DNA of the CDR3 is TGTGCCAGCAGTTCGCTGAGTTTGAACACTGAAGCTTTCTTT. Translating it yields CASSSLSLNTEAFF.

In this sample, this clonotype turned up a few times. CDR3 sequence reads: CASRSGGHTEAFF. The CDR3 nucleotides are TGTGCCAGCAGAAGTGGGGGCCACACTGAAGCTTTCTTT. The chain couples TRBV12-3 or TRBV12-4 to TRBJ1-1; D is perhaps TRBD1 (6 bases). Trimming left V 6 bases short and J 3 bases short, with 11 bases between. CDR3 length: 13 amino acids.

The table lists this clonotype with a few counts. This rearrangement joins TRBV5-5 to TRBJ1-4; D unresolved. Deletions cut 0 bases from V and 8 bases from J, with 8 bases between. The CDR3 spans 13 residues. Germline loops: CDR1 SGHKS, CDR2 YYEKEE (reference sequence). CDR3 sequence reads: CASSLGFGEKLFF. CDR3 nucleotide sequence: TGTGCCAGCAGCTTGGGATTCGGGGAAAAACTGTTTTTT.

Many counts were recorded for this clonotype. The chain couples TRBV18 to TRBJ2-1; 8 bases agree with TRBD2. Germline V lookup: CDR1 KGHSH, CDR2 LQKENI. The CDR3 totals 14 residues. V dropped 2 bases and J dropped 7; count of bases not matched to a gene: 4. The CDR3 loop is CASSPWGGRNEQFF. The CDR3 nucleotides read TGTGCCAGCTCACCATGGGGCGGGAGGAATGAGCAGTTCTTC.